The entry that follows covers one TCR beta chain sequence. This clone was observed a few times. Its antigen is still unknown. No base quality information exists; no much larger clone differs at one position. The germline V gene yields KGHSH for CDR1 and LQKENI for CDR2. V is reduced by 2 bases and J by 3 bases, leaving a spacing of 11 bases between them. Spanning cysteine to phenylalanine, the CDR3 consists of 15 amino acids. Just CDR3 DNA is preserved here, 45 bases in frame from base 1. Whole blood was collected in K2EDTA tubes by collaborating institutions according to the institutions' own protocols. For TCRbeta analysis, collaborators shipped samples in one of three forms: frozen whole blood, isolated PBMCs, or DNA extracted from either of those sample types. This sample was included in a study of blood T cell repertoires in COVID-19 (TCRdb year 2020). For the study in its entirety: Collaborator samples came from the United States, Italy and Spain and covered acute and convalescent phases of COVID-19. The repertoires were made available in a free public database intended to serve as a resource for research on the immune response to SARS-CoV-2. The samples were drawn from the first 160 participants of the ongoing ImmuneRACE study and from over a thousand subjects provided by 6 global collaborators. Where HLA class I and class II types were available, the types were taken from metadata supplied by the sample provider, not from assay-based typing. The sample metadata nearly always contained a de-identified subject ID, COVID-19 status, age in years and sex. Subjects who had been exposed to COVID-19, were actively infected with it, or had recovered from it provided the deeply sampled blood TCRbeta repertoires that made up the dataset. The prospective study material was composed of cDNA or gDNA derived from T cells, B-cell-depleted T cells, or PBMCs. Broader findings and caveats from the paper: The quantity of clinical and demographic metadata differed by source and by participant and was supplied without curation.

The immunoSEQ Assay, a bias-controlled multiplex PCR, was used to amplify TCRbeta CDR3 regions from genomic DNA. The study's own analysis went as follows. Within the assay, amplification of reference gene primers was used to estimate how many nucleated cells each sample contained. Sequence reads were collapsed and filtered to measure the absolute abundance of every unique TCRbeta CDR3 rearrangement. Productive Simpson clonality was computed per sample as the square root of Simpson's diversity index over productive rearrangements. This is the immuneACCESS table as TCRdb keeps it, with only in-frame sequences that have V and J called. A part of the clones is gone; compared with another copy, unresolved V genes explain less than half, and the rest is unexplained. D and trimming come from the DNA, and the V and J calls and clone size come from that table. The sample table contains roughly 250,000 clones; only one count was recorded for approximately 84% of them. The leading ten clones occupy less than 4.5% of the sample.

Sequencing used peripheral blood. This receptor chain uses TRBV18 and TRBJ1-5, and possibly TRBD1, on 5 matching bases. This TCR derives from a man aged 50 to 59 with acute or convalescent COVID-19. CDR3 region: CASSPVQDTNQPQHF. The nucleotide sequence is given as TGTGCCAGCTCACCAGTCCAGGACACCAATCAGCCCCAGCATTTT.